This is a list of T cell receptor beta chains from one sample in a study of CD8+ T cells in alopecia areata. The method was immunoSEQ multiplex PCR; TCRdb's version includes in-frame clones alone and lacks a portion of them. The top ten clones hold 35% to 40% of a sample with 110,000 to 150,000 clones, less than 65% of them seen once. Material for sequencing was CD8+ T cells sorted from blood. These receptors were taken from a human donor in good health. Each CDR3 is given with its conserved first and last residue. Each record gives: CDR3 length, V gene, D gene, J gene, clone size, CDR3 protein, CDR3 DNA. A D gene is named only where the DNA matches it firmly. Size is omitted from some rows. Given values are once, few, many or a class for expanded clones.

14	TRBV19	TRBD2	TRBJ2-1	.	CASSLASGMEEQFF	TGTGCCAGTAGTCTGGCTAGCGGGATGGAAGAGCAGTTCTTC
11	TRBV19	.	TRBJ1-1	.	CASSTNTEAFF	TGTGCCAGTAGTACCAACACTGAAGCTTTCTTT
13	TRBV29-1	TRBD2	TRBJ2-3	.	CSVRAGGADTQYF	TGCAGCGTCCGGGCGGGGGGGGCAGATACGCAGTATTTT
14	TRBV6-5	TRBD1	TRBJ2-7	.	CASSYRDRSYEQYF	TGTGCCAGCAGTTACCGGGACAGGAGCTACGAGCAGTACTTC
14	TRBV29-1	.	TRBJ2-1	.	CSVEVGLGTNEQFF	TGCAGCGTTGAGGTGGGACTCGGGACCAATGAGCAGTTCTTC
12	TRBV6-5	.	TRBJ2-7	once	CASGKSSYEQYF	TGTGCCAGCGGTAAGAGCTCCTACGAGCAGTACTTC
15	TRBV29-1	TRBD1	TRBJ2-6	few	CSVINRGRGANVLTF	TGCAGCGTCATAAACAGGGGGCGTGGGGCCAACGTCCTGACTTTC
14	TRBV27	.	TRBJ2-7	.	CASSLLSTAYEQYF	TGTGCCAGCAGTTTACTCTCGACAGCCTACGAGCAGTACTTC
12	TRBV15	.	TRBJ2-7	once	CATSRGAGEQYF	TGTGCCACCAGCAGAGGGGCAGGCGAGCAGTACTTC
14	TRBV15	.	TRBJ1-4	.	CATSSWEGSVKLFF	TGTGCCACCAGCAGTTGGGAGGGGAGCGTGAAACTGTTTTTT
11	TRBV29-1	.	TRBJ2-3	.	CSVVGTDTQYF	TGCAGCGTTGTCGGAACAGATACGCAGTATTTT
12	TRBV9	.	TRBJ2-2	.	CASSPAPGGLFF	TGTGCCAGCAGCCCCGCCCCTGGGGGGCTGTTTTTT
15	TRBV30	.	TRBJ1-5	once	CAWSEGSGYNQPQHF	TGTGCCTGGAGTGAGGGGAGCGGGTACAATCAGCCCCAGCATTTT
14	TRBV2	.	TRBJ1-1	.	CASPDGRGNTEAFF	TGTGCCAGCCCTGACGGCAGGGGGAACACTGAAGCTTTCTTT
15	TRBV25-1	TRBD1	TRBJ2-7	few	CASSGGQGENYEQYF	TGTGCCAGCAGTGGAGGTCAGGGGGAAAACTACGAGCAGTACTTC
15	TRBV5-1	.	TRBJ1-2	.	CASSLSPGIWYGYTF	TGCGCCAGCAGCTTGTCTCCGGGGATTTGGTATGGCTACACCTTC
15	TRBV4-1	.	TRBJ1-1	.	CASSQVQGRYTEAFF	TGCGCCAGCAGCCAAGTTCAGGGGCGATACACTGAAGCTTTCTTT
10	TRBV29-1	.	TRBJ1-1	.	CSVGRSEAFF	TGCAGCGTTGGTCGGTCTGAAGCTTTCTTT
14	TRBV12-5	TRBD1	TRBJ1-1	.	CASGTGQGATEAFF	TGTGCTAGTGGCACCGGACAGGGGGCGACTGAAGCTTTCTTT
18	TRBV5-1	.	TRBJ2-3	.	CASSSHLTSRVLTDTQYF	TGCGCCAGCAGCTCCCACCTCACTTCTCGGGTTCTCACAGATACGCAGTATTTT
17	TRBV10-2	TRBD1	TRBJ2-4	.	CASSSGTGGFGGNIQYF	TGCGCCAGCAGCTCCGGGACAGGGGGCTTTGGTGGAAACATTCAGTACTTC
14	TRBV5-1	.	TRBJ2-7	.	CASSLDWGLVEQYF	TGCGCCAGCAGCTTGGACTGGGGGTTAGTCGAGCAGTACTTC
13	TRBV2	.	TRBJ2-5	.	CASSVRGQETQYF	TGTGCCAGCAGTGTTCGGGGACAAGAGACCCAGTACTTC
16	TRBV7-2	TRBD1	TRBJ2-5	.	CASGHSDRQYQETQYF	TGTGCCAGCGGACACTCGGACAGGCAGTACCAAGAGACCCAGTACTTC
15	TRBV5-1	.	TRBJ1-2	.	CASSLGQDGLDGYTF	TGCGCCAGCAGCTTGGGCCAGGACGGGTTGGATGGCTACACCTTC
14	TRBV4-1	.	TRBJ2-1	.	CASSPSGGGFEQFF	TGCGCCAGCAGCCCTAGCGGAGGGGGATTTGAGCAGTTCTTC
13	TRBV30	TRBD2	TRBJ2-7	.	CAWTLAGFHEQYF	TGTGCCTGGACGCTAGCGGGATTCCACGAGCAGTACTTC
15	TRBV4-1	.	TRBJ2-3	once	CASSQVGSPTDTQYF	TGCGCCAGCAGCCAAGTCGGGAGCCCCACAGATACGCAGTATTTT
14	TRBV29-1	TRBD2	TRBJ2-1	.	CSVEGAGGLREQFF	TGCAGCGTTGAAGGTGCGGGAGGGCTTCGGGAGCAGTTCTTC
13	TRBV29-1	.	TRBJ2-2	.	CSAVQSNTGELFF	TGCAGCGCAGTACAGTCGAACACCGGGGAGCTGTTTTTT
16	TRBV11-2	.	TRBJ2-5	few	CASSLDRAPLQETQYF	TGTGCCAGCAGCTTAGATCGAGCTCCCCTCCAAGAGACCCAGTACTTC
15	TRBV29-1	TRBD2	TRBJ2-2	.	CSVEGPSGSIGELFF	TGCAGCGTTGAAGGGCCTAGCGGGAGTATCGGGGAGCTGTTTTTT
17	TRBV19	.	TRBJ2-3	few	CASSPHYGDGTTDTQYF	TGTGCCAGTAGTCCACACTACGGGGACGGTACCACAGATACGCAGTATTTT
14	TRBV5-1	TRBD1	TRBJ2-7	.	CASSPGQGSYEQYF	TGCGCCAGCAGCCCGGGACAGGGATCCTACGAGCAGTACTTC
13	TRBV11-2	.	TRBJ2-1	.	CASSLALYNEQFF	TGTGCCAGCAGCTTAGCCCTTTACAATGAGCAGTTCTTC
13	TRBV5-1	.	TRBJ2-7	few	CASNELDGYEQYF	TGCGCCAGCAATGAACTGGACGGCTACGAGCAGTACTTC
13	TRBV29-1	.	TRBJ1-1	.	CSVEGGGNTEAFF	TGCAGCGTTGAAGGGGGCGGGAACACTGAAGCTTTCTTT
15	TRBV2	TRBD1	TRBJ2-7	few	CASNPGQGARYEQYF	TGTGCCAGCAACCCCGGACAGGGGGCTAGGTACGAGCAGTACTTC
12	TRBV29-1	.	TRBJ1-1	few	CSVEDRNTEAFF	TGCAGCGTGGAGGACAGGAACACTGAAGCTTTCTTT
18	TRBV9	.	TRBJ2-1	.	CASSVESLTSNSYNEQFF	TGTGCCAGCAGCGTGGAGAGCCTGACTAGTAACTCCTACAATGAGCAGTTCTTC
14	TRBV29-1	.	TRBJ2-7	.	CSAYLYGRTYEQYF	TGCAGCGCCTACCTTTACGGCCGGACCTACGAGCAGTACTTC
15	TRBV6-5	.	TRBJ1-1	.	CASSHLGQLGTEAFF	TGTGCCAGCAGTCACTTAGGACAGTTGGGCACTGAAGCTTTCTTT
17	TRBV29-1	.	TRBJ2-3	.	CSVGWDQGTRGTDTQYF	TGCAGCGTTGGGTGGGATCAAGGGACACGAGGCACAGATACGCAGTATTTT
16	TRBV5-1	TRBD2	TRBJ2-1	.	CASSVALAGVVDEQFF	TGCGCCAGCAGCGTCGCACTAGCGGGAGTCGTTGATGAGCAGTTCTTC
12	TRBV27	.	TRBJ2-3	few	CASSPIENTQYF	TGTGCCAGCAGTCCGATAGAAAATACGCAGTATTTT
13	TRBV6-6	.	TRBJ1-1	.	CASSLGWGTEAFF	TGTGCCAGCAGTCTCGGGTGGGGCACTGAAGCTTTCTTT
16	TRBV29-1	.	TRBJ2-3	.	CSTLRKGGPPPDTQYF	TGCAGCACCCTCAGGAAGGGGGGTCCCCCTCCAGATACGCAGTATTTT
10	TRBV19	.	TRBJ1-2	medium-sized	CASRSPGYTF	TGTGCCAGTAGGTCGCCTGGCTACACCTTC
15	TRBV7-8	TRBD2	TRBJ2-7	.	CASSLVLAGAYEQYF	TGTGCCAGCAGCTTAGTTCTAGCGGGAGCCTACGAGCAGTACTTC
15	TRBV5-1	TRBD2	TRBJ2-5	.	CASSLVLAGSETQYF	TGCGCCAGCAGCTTGGTCCTAGCGGGAAGTGAGACCCAGTACTTC
15	TRBV18	TRBD2	TRBJ2-1	.	CASTGTSGRVNEQFF	TGTGCCAGCACCGGGACTAGCGGGAGGGTCAATGAGCAGTTCTTC
11	TRBV11-2	.	TRBJ2-1	.	CASTEGNEQFF	TGTGCCAGCACCGAGGGCAATGAGCAGTTCTTC
14	TRBV29-1	.	TRBJ1-2	few	CSVESRTNNYGYTF	TGCAGCGTTGAAAGTAGGACCAACAACTATGGCTACACCTTC
15	TRBV4-1	.	TRBJ2-2	.	CASSPSTPYTGELFF	TGCGCCAGCAGCCCAAGTACTCCTTACACCGGGGAGCTGTTTTTT
14	TRBV29-1	.	TRBJ2-7	.	CSVAGEGQTYEQYF	TGCAGCGTTGCAGGGGAAGGACAGACCTACGAGCAGTACTTC